This is a list of T cell receptor beta chains from one sample in a study of T cell responses to AZD1222 COVID-19 vaccine. Libraries were prepared by immunoSEQ multiplex PCR; TCRdb keeps only in-frame clonotypes and omits some of them. This table holds about 220,000 clones, about 92% found once. The sample here was peripheral blood, taken on day 0 of MenACWY control vaccination. The origin of the receptors is an adult in good health. CDR3s include the opening cysteine and the closing phenylalanine or tryptophan. Fields, in order: clone size, J gene, D gene, V gene, CDR3 DNA, CDR3 protein. The D gene is left open where the match is weak. Clone size is not always given. Where it is, it says once, few, many or a class for expanded clones.

clone_size: -; j_call: TRBJ2-6; d_call: TRBD1; v_call: TRBV18; cdr3_nt: TGTGCCAGCTCCCCCATGACAGGGGGAGTCGGGGCCAACGTCCTGACTTTC; cdr3_aa: CASSPMTGGVGANVLTF
clone_size: -; j_call: TRBJ1-4; d_call: -; v_call: TRBV6-2/TRBV6-3; cdr3_nt: TGTGCCAGCAGTTACCTGGGACAACCGAGCGAAAAACTGTTTTTT; cdr3_aa: CASSYLGQPSEKLFF
clone_size: -; j_call: TRBJ2-5; d_call: -; v_call: TRBV18; cdr3_nt: TGTGCCAGCTCACCCGGCACAGGGAGGGAGACCCAGTACTTC; cdr3_aa: CASSPGTGRETQYF
clone_size: -; j_call: TRBJ1-4; d_call: -; v_call: TRBV19; cdr3_nt: TGTGCCAGTAGGGACGGATACTCTAATGAAAAACTGTTTTTT; cdr3_aa: CASRDGYSNEKLFF
clone_size: -; j_call: TRBJ2-6; d_call: -; v_call: TRBV30; cdr3_nt: TGTGCCTGGAGTCGGCGATCAGGGGAACCCGGGGCCAACGTCCTGACTTTC; cdr3_aa: CAWSRRSGEPGANVLTF
clone_size: once; j_call: TRBJ2-6; d_call: -; v_call: TRBV5-4; cdr3_nt: TGTGCCAGCAGCCTGGGAGGCCTTACAGGGTTCGGGGCCAACGTCCTGACTTTC; cdr3_aa: CASSLGGLTGFGANVLTF
clone_size: -; j_call: TRBJ2-5; d_call: -; v_call: TRBV12-3/TRBV12-4; cdr3_nt: TGTGCCAGCAGTAGACAGAAGGAGACCCAGTACTTC; cdr3_aa: CASSRQKETQYF
clone_size: -; j_call: TRBJ2-3; d_call: TRBD2; v_call: TRBV7-2; cdr3_nt: TGTGCCAGCAGCTCTATGGGGGGGTTTAGCACAGATACGCAGTATTTT; cdr3_aa: CASSSMGGFSTDTQYF
clone_size: -; j_call: TRBJ2-5; d_call: TRBD2; v_call: TRBV2; cdr3_nt: TGTGCCAGCAGGGCCAGCAGGGCCGCGGGGGGTGAGACCCAGTACTTC; cdr3_aa: CASRASRAAGGETQYF
clone_size: -; j_call: TRBJ2-2; d_call: TRBD2; v_call: TRBV3-1/TRBV3-2; cdr3_nt: TGTGCCAGCAGCCCCCGGGGGGGCGGGGAGCTGTTTTTT; cdr3_aa: CASSPRGGGELFF